The clone carrying this T cell receptor beta chain has a count of ten or more. Its target is unknown. V was trimmed by 3 bases and J by 0 bases, leaving 9 bases between them. The germline gives CDR1 SGHTA, CDR2 FQGTGA. This CDR3 is 15 amino acids long. One entry per CDR3 protein results from TCRdb running MiXCR on the reads. Here the sample spans about 6,000 distinct CDR3 sequences, about a sixth being singletons. This specimen belongs to a study of liver allograft versus peripheral blood T cells. Study overall: Transplanted livers and recipients' peripheral blood had their T cell receptor repertoires compared.

Study-level findings and limits: Inside liver allografts, T cell receptor repertoires reportedly diverged from the repertoires found in peripheral blood.

The receptor was isolated from a human patient who had a liver transplant. The T cells may partly be graft donor cells. The rearrangement joins TRBV7-3 to TRBJ2-1, with D tentatively TRBD2 (6 bases). CDR3 sequence (DNA): TGTGCCAGCAGCTTTCCCGGGAGCTCCTACAATGAGCAGTTCTTC. Translating gives CASSFPGSSYNEQFF.